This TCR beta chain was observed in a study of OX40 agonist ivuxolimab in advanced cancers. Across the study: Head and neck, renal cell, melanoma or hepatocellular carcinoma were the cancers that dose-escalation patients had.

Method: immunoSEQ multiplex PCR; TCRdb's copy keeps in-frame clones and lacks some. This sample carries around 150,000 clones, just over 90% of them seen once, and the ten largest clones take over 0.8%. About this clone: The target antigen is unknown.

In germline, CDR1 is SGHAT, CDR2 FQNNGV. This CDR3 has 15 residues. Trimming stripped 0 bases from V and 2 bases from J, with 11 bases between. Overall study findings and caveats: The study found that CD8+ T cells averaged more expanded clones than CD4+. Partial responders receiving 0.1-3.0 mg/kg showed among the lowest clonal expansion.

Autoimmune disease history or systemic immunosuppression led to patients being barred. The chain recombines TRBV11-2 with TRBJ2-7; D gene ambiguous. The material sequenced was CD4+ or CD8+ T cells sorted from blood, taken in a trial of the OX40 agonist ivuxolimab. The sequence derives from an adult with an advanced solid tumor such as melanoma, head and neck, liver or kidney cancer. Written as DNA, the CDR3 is TGTGCCAGCAGCTTAGAGTTTTCCGGGCCCTACGAGCAGTACTTC. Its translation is CASSLEFSGPYEQYF. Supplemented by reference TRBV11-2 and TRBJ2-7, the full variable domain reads EAGVAQSPRYKIIEKRQSVAFWCNPISGHATLYWYQQILGQGPKLLIQFQNNGVVDDSQLPKDRFSAERLKGVDSTLKIQPAKLEDSAVYLCASSLEFSGPYEQYFGPGTRLTVT.